The clone carrying this T cell receptor beta chain came up many times. These data are taken from a study of T-cell memory formation after mild COVID-19. TCRdb ran MiXCR on the 5' RACE reads and lists one entry per CDR3 protein. The table has 200,000 to 250,000 distinct CDR3 sequences, over 9.5% seen once; the top ten hold roughly 3.2%. Germline loops: CDR1 SQVTM, CDR2 ANQGSEA. V shed 4 bases and J 3 bases; nucleotides not matched to a gene: 1. The length of the CDR3 is 13 residues. The chain combines TRBV29-1 with TRBJ1-5, with 9 bases matching TRBD1. The sequenced material came from PBMCs or a T cell subset sorted from them (not recorded which). This TCR derives from a man younger than 35 who had mild COVID-19 (a few samples of this study predate the infection). Cell type and time point are not known. The CDR3 DNA reads as TGCAGCGTTGGGGACAGGGTCAATCAGCCCCAGCATTTT. Translation gives CSVGDRVNQPQHF. The full variable domain, in which reference TRBV29-1 and TRBJ1-5 provide the parts outside the CDR3, is SAVISQKPSRDICQRGTSLTIQCQVDSQVTMMFWYRQQPGQSLTLIATANQGSEATYESGFVIDKFPISRPNLTFSTLTVSNMSPEDSSIYLCSVGDRVNQPQHFGDGTRLSIL.